These 18 T cell receptor beta chains share one sample of origin, sequenced in a study of T cells in tuberculosis. The table came from immunoSEQ multiplex PCR; TCRdb's copy has only in-frame clones and leaves some out. The sample yields approximately 100,000 clones, roughly 88% seen once. Sorting used thawed, overnight-rested PBMC stained with anti-CD3, a viability dye and GMM-loaded CD1B tetramer. C32 glucose monomycolate from Rhodococcus equi was loaded onto the CD1B tetramers. Material: CD1b-GMM tetramer-negative cells sorted from PBMCs. The origin of the receptors is an adult woman with latent tuberculosis.

The genes are TRBV6-6 and TRBJ2-7; TRBD1 matches 7 bases. The CDR3 runs to 14 residues. Germline V gene data show CDR1 as MNHNY and CDR2 as SVGAGI (reference sequence). J lost 2 bases, V lost 7 bases, and 8 bases had no gene match. The CDR3 DNA is TGTGCCAGCACCGACTTCACAGGGGCCTACGAGCAGTACTTC. Translation gives CASTDFTGAYEQYF.

This chain connects TRBV2 to TRBJ1-1; a possible D gene is TRBD1 (5 bases). Trimming took off 6 bases at V and 5 bases at J, with 13 bases between the two ends. Germline CDR1 reads SNHLY; CDR2 reads FYNNEI. The CDR3 is 13 amino acids. CDR3 in amino acids: CASRSDTATEAFF. CDR3 nucleotides: TGTGCCAGCAGATCGGACACCGCTACTGAAGCTTTCTTT.

The chain employs TRBV5-1 and TRBJ1-2; 11 bases are shared with TRBD1. J was trimmed by 7 bases and V by 5 bases; bases with no gene match: 7. Germline V CDR1 and CDR2: SGHRS, YFSETQ. The CDR3 runs to 14 residues. CDR3 DNA: TGCGCCAGCAGTCGGACAGGGGGCCGAAGTGGCTACACCTTC. Translating it yields CASSRTGGRSGYTF.

This clone was observed once. The chain carries TRBV7-9 and TRBJ1-5; D is uncertain. The germline gives CDR1 SEHNR, CDR2 FQNEAQ (reference sequence). This CDR3 has 16 amino acids. Trimming left V 4 bases short and J 5 bases short, with 18 bases between. CDR3 sequence: CASSSWEAAGDQPQHF. The DNA of the CDR3 is TGTGCCAGCAGCTCTTGGGAGGCAGCTGGAGATCAGCCCCAGCATTTT.

V is TRBV14 and J is TRBJ2-1; 7 bases line up with TRBD1. J gave up 6 bases and V 0 bases, and 20 bases lay outside the gene matches. This CDR3 region has 20 residues. Per the germline V gene, CDR1 is SGHDN and CDR2 is FVKESK. CDR3 region: CASSQEFRQGSPFYGNEQFF. CDR3 in DNA: TGTGCCAGCAGCCAAGAGTTCCGACAGGGATCCCCCTTCTACGGCAATGAGCAGTTCTTC.

The chain joins TRBV5-8 to TRBJ1-6; 7 positions match TRBD1. Germline V gene lookup returns CDR1 SGHTS and CDR2 YDEGEE. With 0 bases clipped from V and 0 bases from J, the junction kept 0 bases outside the gene matches. The CDR3 contains 16 residues. The CDR3 spells CASSLAGGSYNSPLHF. DNA of the CDR3: TGTGCCAGCAGCTTGGCAGGGGGCTCCTATAATTCACCCCTCCACTTT.

The V call is TRBV6-5, the J call TRBJ1-6; a possible D gene is TRBD1 (6 bases). This CDR3 contains 14 residues. The V end was cut by 0 bases, the J end by 9 bases, with 9 bases between. CDR1 is MNHEY, CDR2 SVGAGI, per germline. CDR3 amino acids: CASSYSTGSSPLHF. CDR3 bases: TGTGCCAGCAGTTACTCGACAGGCAGTTCACCCCTCCACTTT.

This chain uses TRBV12-5 with TRBJ1-2, with D perhaps matching TRBD1 (5 bases). V was pared by 7 bases and J by 5 bases, with 14 bases between. The CDR3 has 13 amino acids. Per the germline V gene, CDR1 is LGHNT and CDR2 is FRNRAP. Here the CDR3 DNA reads TGTGCTAGTGACCTAAAAGACAGTTATGGCTACACCTTC. This gives the protein CASDLKDSYGYTF.

This chain links TRBV4-2 with TRBJ2-2; 10 nucleotides line up with TRBD2. Germline V gives CDR1 LGHNA, CDR2 YNFKEQ. The CDR3 runs 17 residues. With V trimmed by 4 bases and J by 8 bases, 13 bases remained unmatched. In DNA form, the CDR3 reads TGTGCCAGCAGCCGAGCAACGAGCGGGGGGGCAACTGGGGAGCTGTTTTTT. Translated: CASSRATSGGATGELFF.

This chain connects TRBV13 to TRBJ1-1; 9 bases line up with TRBD1. This CDR3 is 12 amino acids long. In germline, CDR1 is PRHDT, CDR2 FYEKMQ (reference sequence). V lost 5 bases, J lost 11 bases, and 6 bases stayed unmatched. For the CDR3, the DNA is TGTGCCAGCAGCAGGACAGGGGCTGGGGCTTTCTTT. Protein: CASSRTGAGAFF.

The chain employs TRBV6-5 and TRBJ1-4; D remains ambiguous. The CDR3 covers 16 residues. Per germline, CDR1 MNHEY and CDR2 SVGAGI. V gave up 0 bases and J gave up 0 bases, with 8 bases separating them. The CDR3 DNA is TGTGCCAGCAGTTACTCAGGGAGGGCAACTAATGAAAAACTGTTTTTT. This translates into CASSYSGRATNEKLFF.

The DNA for the CDR3 is TGTGCCAGCAGTCAGAATACAGGATACTCTCAGCCCCAGCATTTT. This translates into CASSQNTGYSQPQHF. This chain joins TRBV27 and TRBJ1-5; a possible D gene is TRBD1 (5 bases). The CDR3 totals 15 residues. Germline V gene data show CDR1 as MNHEY and CDR2 as SMNVEV (reference sequence). With 5 bases removed from V and 6 bases from J, the gap between germline ends came to 17 bases.

The rearrangement joins TRBV29-1 to TRBJ1-5; D perhaps matches TRBD1 (6 bases). The CDR3 spans 13 residues. V dropped 2 bases and J dropped 3 bases, with 8 bases sitting between them. In germline, CDR1 is SQVTM, CDR2 ANQGSEA. Here the CDR3 DNA reads TGCAGCGTTGAAACAGGGACCAATCAGCCCCAGCATTTT. Translated: CSVETGTNQPQHF.

V usage is TRBV6-6 and J usage is TRBJ2-2, with D possibly TRBD1 on 5 matching bases. Trimming took 7 bases from V and 0 from J, leaving 9 bases between them. The CDR3 runs to 14 residues. CDR1 and CDR2 from the germline V gene are MNHNY and SVGAGI (reference sequence). The CDR3 is CASMARANTGELFF. CDR3 in DNA: TGTGCCAGCATGGCCAGGGCGAACACCGGGGAGCTGTTTTTT.

The rearrangement joins TRBV6-1 to TRBJ1-4; D is ambiguous. This CDR3 is 13 amino acids long. Trimming pared 4 bases from V and 4 bases from J, leaving 7 bases between. Germline lookup yields CDR1 MNHNS and CDR2 SASEGT. The CDR3 region is CASSGRFNEKLFF. The CDR3 DNA follows: TGTGCCAGCAGTGGCAGATTTAATGAAAAACTGTTTTTT.

This sequence joins TRBV5-1 and TRBJ2-2, with D tentatively TRBD2 (5 bases). The germline V gene encodes CDR1 SGHRS and CDR2 YFSETQ. The CDR3 contains 15 residues. The germline V and J ends were trimmed by 7 bases and 0 bases, with 13 bases remaining between them. The CDR3 here is CASSTRASNTGELFF. In nucleotides, the CDR3 is TGCGCCAGCTCCACTAGAGCTTCGAACACCGGGGAGCTGTTTTTT.

This clone was seen just once. Other DNA sequences from this sample encode an identical CDR3 as well. The rearrangement links TRBV7-8 to TRBJ1-5; 9 bases fit TRBD1. The length of the CDR3 is 15 residues. Germline V gene lookup returns CDR1 SGHVS and CDR2 FQNEAQ. The trim removed 3 bases at V and 7 bases at J, leaving 7 bases unmatched. For the CDR3, the DNA is TGTGCCAGCAGCTTTGGACAGGGGAGGGCCCAGCCCCAGCATTTT. Its protein is CASSFGQGRAQPQHF.

The V gene is TRBV7-9, the J gene TRBJ1-2; D is undetermined. This CDR3 region has 13 residues. Deletions cut 1 base from V and 8 bases from J, with 11 bases between. Germline V CDR1 and CDR2: SEHNR, FQNEAQ (reference sequence). The CDR3 loop is CASSLEVGGGYTF. CDR3 bases: TGTGCCAGCAGCTTAGAGGTGGGAGGCGGCTACACCTTC.